This TCR beta chain derives from a study of CD8 T cells in ankylosing spondylitis. Study-wide results and caveats: With a CD8+ phenotype, disease-linked clones were relatively rare in peripheral blood. Matched synovial fluid from ankylosing spondylitis patients was reported to be enriched for disease-linked clones. Ankylosing spondylitis blood seemed to carry a telltale TCR beta motif made of several highly homologous variants.

Trimming left V 5 bases short and J 3 bases short, with 10 bases between. The CDR3 extends over 12 amino acids. From germline, CDR1 is DFQATT and CDR2 SNEGSKA (reference sequence). Libraries for TCR beta were made by quantitative 5'-RACE with molecular barcodes. One entry per CDR3 protein, called by TCRdb with MiXCR from the 5' RACE reads. The table has hundreds of thousands of distinct CDR3 sequences, around 20% seen once. This clonotype was seen many times. Its antigen is unknown. The TCR comes from a male donor with ankylosing spondylitis or in good health (not recorded which). The specimen sequenced was blood, either unsorted or a sorted T cell fraction (not recorded which). The chain combines TRBV20-1 with TRBJ1-2; D not resolved. The CDR3 DNA sequence: TGCAGTGCTTCACGGACGGACTATGGCTACACCTTC. Protein sequence: CSASRTDYGYTF.